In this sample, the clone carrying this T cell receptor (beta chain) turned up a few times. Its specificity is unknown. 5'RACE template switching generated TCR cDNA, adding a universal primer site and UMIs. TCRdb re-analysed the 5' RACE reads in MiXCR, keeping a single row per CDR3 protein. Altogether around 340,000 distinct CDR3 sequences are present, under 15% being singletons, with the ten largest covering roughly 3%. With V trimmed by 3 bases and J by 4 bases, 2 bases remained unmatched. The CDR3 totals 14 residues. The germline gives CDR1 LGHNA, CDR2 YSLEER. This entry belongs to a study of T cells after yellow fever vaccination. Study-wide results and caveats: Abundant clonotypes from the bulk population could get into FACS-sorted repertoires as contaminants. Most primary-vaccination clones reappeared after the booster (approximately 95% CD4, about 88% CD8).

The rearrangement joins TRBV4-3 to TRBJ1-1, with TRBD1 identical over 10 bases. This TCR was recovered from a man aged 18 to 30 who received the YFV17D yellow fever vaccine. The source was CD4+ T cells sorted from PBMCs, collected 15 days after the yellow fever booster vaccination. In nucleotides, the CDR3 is TGCGCCAGCAGCCACGACAGGGGGCTCACTGAAGCTTTCTTT. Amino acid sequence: CASSHDRGLTEAFF.